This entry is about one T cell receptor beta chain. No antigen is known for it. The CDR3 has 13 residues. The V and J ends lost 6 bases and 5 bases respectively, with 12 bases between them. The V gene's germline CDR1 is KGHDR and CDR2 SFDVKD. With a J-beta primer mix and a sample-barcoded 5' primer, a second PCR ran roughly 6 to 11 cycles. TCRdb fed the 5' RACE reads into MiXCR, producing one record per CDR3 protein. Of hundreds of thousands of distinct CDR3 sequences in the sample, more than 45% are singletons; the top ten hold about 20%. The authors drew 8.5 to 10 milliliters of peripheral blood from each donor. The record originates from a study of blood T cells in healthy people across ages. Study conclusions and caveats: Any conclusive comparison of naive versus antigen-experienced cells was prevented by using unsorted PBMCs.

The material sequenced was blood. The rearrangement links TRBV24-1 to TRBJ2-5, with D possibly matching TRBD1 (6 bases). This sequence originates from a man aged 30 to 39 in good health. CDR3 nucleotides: TGTGCCACCAGTACTGGACAGACGGAGACCCAGTACTTC. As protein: CATSTGQTETQYF.